The 24 T cell receptor beta chains below were found in one sample sequenced in a study of Ad26.COV2.S vaccination and SARS-CoV-2 variants. Data came from immunoSEQ multiplex PCR; TCRdb stores just in-frame clones and leaves some out. The table has 300,000 to 350,000 clones, 80% to 90% seen once. Sample treatment: about 20 received Ad26.COV2.S at low or high dose, single or two shots; five or six received placebo; per-sample allocation not given. Samples came from day 63 after the first vaccine or placebo injection. Source: peripheral blood, taken in a trial of Ad26.COV2.S vaccine versus placebo. The receptors here all came from a person between 18 and 60 years old who received the Ad26.COV2.S COVID-19 vaccine or a placebo.

The J gene is TRBJ2-7, the V gene TRBV24-1; no firm D call. The CDR3 contains 16 residues. Germline V CDR1 and CDR2: KGHDR, SFDVKD. The germline V and J ends were trimmed by 1 base and 2 bases, with 14 bases remaining between them. CDR3 protein: CATSDFGQDGTYEQYF. DNA of the CDR3: TGTGCCACCAGTGATTTCGGCCAGGACGGTACCTACGAGCAGTACTTC.

The chain combines TRBV15 with TRBJ2-7; D is ambiguous. Germline V gene sequence: CDR1 LNHNV, CDR2 YYDKDF (reference sequence). The CDR3 runs to 15 residues. Trimming stripped 5 bases from V and 2 bases from J, with 16 bases between. CDR3 amino acids: CATSPGRTETYEQYF. The CDR3 bases are TGTGCCACCAGCCCAGGCCGGACGGAGACCTACGAGCAGTACTTC.

V usage is TRBV10-1 and J usage is TRBJ2-2, with D maybe TRBD1 (5 bases). Trimming left V 4 bases short and J 7 bases short, with 13 bases between. The CDR3 covers 14 residues. Germline lookup yields CDR1 WNHNN and CDR2 SYGVQD (reference sequence). Written as DNA, the CDR3 is TGCGCCAGCAGTGGACAGCAGGCCCACGGGGAGCTGTTTTTT. Translated, it gives CASSGQQAHGELFF.

The V and J genes are TRBV6-2 or TRBV6-3 and TRBJ1-2; D is undetermined. CDR1 and CDR2 (germline): MNHEY, SVGEGT. Trimming pared 2 bases from V and 2 bases from J, leaving 6 bases between. The CDR3 has 13 amino acids. The CDR3 spells CASSYGPNYGYTF. The CDR3 DNA follows: TGTGCCAGCAGTTACGGCCCCAACTATGGCTACACCTTC.

The chain uses TRBV3-1 (or the pseudogene TRBV3-2) and TRBJ1-3; 7 nucleotides match TRBD1. The CDR3 is 15 amino acids. Germline V gene sequence: CDR1 LGHDT, CDR2 YNNKEL (reference sequence). Losses at the gene ends were 1 base for V and 4 bases for J; bases not matched to a gene: 4. CDR3: CASSQGTGVGNTIYF. In DNA form, the CDR3 reads TGTGCCAGCAGCCAAGGTACAGGGGTCGGAAACACCATATATTTT.

This chain's CDR3 is CASSEGSGAHNEQFF. CDR3 DNA: TGTGCCAGCAGTGAAGGGAGCGGGGCCCACAATGAGCAGTTCTTC. V gene TRBV2 combines with J gene TRBJ2-1, with 7 positions matching TRBD2. CDR3 size: 15 residues. The germline V gene has CDR1 SNHLY and CDR2 FYNNEI. V shed 1 base and J 5 bases; nucleotides not matched to a gene: 5.

V is TRBV9 and J is TRBJ2-2; no firm D call. The CDR3 totals 16 residues. Deletions cut 3 bases from V and 4 bases from J, with 16 bases between. Germline V gene lookup returns CDR1 SGDLS and CDR2 YYNGEE. The DNA for the CDR3 is TGTGCCAGCAGCGGCGCTCTCGACGGAAGCACCGGGGAGCTGTTTTTT. Translation: CASSGALDGSTGELFF.

The V and J genes are TRBV12-3 or TRBV12-4 and TRBJ2-7, with D uncertain. V was shortened by 1 base and J by 4 bases, with 8 bases between the two germline ends. CDR3 length: 13 residues. The chain's CDR3 is CASSLVLWYEQYF. CDR3 nucleotide sequence: TGTGCCAGCAGTTTAGTTCTTTGGTACGAGCAGTACTTC.

This sequence joins TRBV10-2 and TRBJ1-1; TRBD1 might be the D (6 bases). The germline gives CDR1 WSHSY, CDR2 SAAADI. Trimming stripped 4 bases from V and 4 bases from J, with 10 bases between. This CDR3 has 13 residues. The CDR3 loop is CASSAVGATEAFF. For the CDR3, the DNA is TGCGCCAGCAGTGCGGTGGGGGCCACTGAAGCTTTCTTT.

V and J are TRBV6-2 or TRBV6-3 and TRBJ1-1; tentative D call: TRBD1 (5 bases). In germline, CDR1 is MNHEY, CDR2 SVGEGT. The V gene lost 0 bases and the J gene lost 4 bases, with 12 bases spanning the gap. This CDR3 is 15 amino acids long. The CDR3 loop reads CASSYSVGTGTEAFF. CDR3 coding DNA: TGTGCCAGCAGTTACTCGGTGGGGACGGGCACTGAAGCTTTCTTT.

In DNA, the CDR3 is TGTGCCAGCAGTCCCCCCGGGGTTTTGTACGAGCAGTACTTC. It is translated as CASSPPGVLYEQYF. The chain is built from TRBV13 and TRBJ2-7; maybe TRBD2 (5 bases). Trimming cost V 6 bases and J 4 bases, with 16 bases left between them. The CDR3 spans 14 residues. Germline V gives CDR1 PRHDT, CDR2 FYEKMQ (reference sequence). The entire variable domain, with the rest obtained from reference TRBV13 and TRBJ2-7, is as follows: AAGVIQSPRHLIKEKRETATLKCYPIPRHDTVYWYQQGPGQDPQFLISFYEKMQSDKGSIPDRFSAQQFSDYHSELNMSSLELGDSALYFCASSPPGVLYEQYFGPGTRLTVT.

The chain couples TRBV19 to TRBJ1-6; D not resolved. The CDR3 spans 12 residues. The germline gives CDR1 LNHDA, CDR2 SQIVND (reference sequence). Trimming shortened V by 4 bases and J by 7 bases, and 5 bases separated the two germline ends. CDR3 bases: TGTGCCAGTAGTACCTTCAATTCACCCCTCCACTTT. It is translated as CASSTFNSPLHF.

The chain joins TRBV20-1 to TRBJ2-5, with a weak D call TRBD2 (5 bases). This CDR3 spans 11 amino acids. Trimming pared 5 bases from V and 4 bases from J, leaving 8 bases between. Germline CDR1 reads DFQATT; CDR2 reads SNEGSKA (reference sequence). CDR3 residues: CSAYGRETQYF. The CDR3 region has the DNA TGCAGTGCTTATGGGAGAGAGACCCAGTACTTC.

The chain uses TRBV3-1 (or the pseudogene TRBV3-2) and TRBJ1-1; D perhaps matches TRBD1 (6 bases). The CDR3 consists of 14 residues. V gave up 4 bases and J gave up 4 bases, with 13 bases separating them. Germline CDR1 and CDR2: LGHDT and YNNKEL (reference sequence). The CDR3 sequence is CASSPDQGSTEAFF. CDR3 bases: TGTGCCAGCAGCCCGGATCAGGGGAGCACTGAAGCTTTCTTT.

The chain employs TRBV9 and TRBJ2-6; D is tentatively TRBD1 or TRBD2 (5 bases each). CDR3 length: 17 residues. CDR1 is SGDLS, CDR2 YYNGEE, per germline. V gave up 0 bases and J gave up 0 bases, with 10 bases separating them. The CDR3 sequence is CASSVAGLLSGANVLTF. The CDR3 DNA sequence: TGTGCCAGCAGCGTAGCGGGGCTTCTCTCTGGGGCCAACGTCCTGACTTTC.

The chain employs TRBV5-1 and TRBJ2-7; TRBD2 aligns across 8 bases. The CDR3 is made up of 16 amino acids. The junction had 7 bases not matched to a gene; V was cut back by 2 bases and J by 0 bases. CDR1 is SGHRS and CDR2 is YFSETQ in the germline V gene. This chain's CDR3 is CASSFQLAESSYEQYF. For the CDR3, the DNA is TGCGCCAGCAGCTTCCAACTAGCGGAGAGCTCCTACGAGCAGTACTTC.

V is TRBV5-1 and J is TRBJ2-6, with 8 bases lining up with TRBD1. CDR1 is SGHRS and CDR2 is YFSETQ in the germline V gene. The length of the CDR3 is 16 residues. V was clipped by 7 bases and J by 1 base; unmatched bases: 7. In nucleotides, the CDR3 is TGCGCCAGCTTGGACAGGGAACAGTCTGGGGCCAACGTCCTGACTTTC. It yields the protein CASLDREQSGANVLTF.

The rearrangement joins TRBV3-1 (or the pseudogene TRBV3-2) to TRBJ2-5; D gene ambiguous. This CDR3 contains 15 residues. CDR1 is LGHDT, CDR2 YNNKEL, per germline (reference sequence). Trimming removed 0 bases at V and 1 base at J, with 9 bases between. The chain's CDR3 is CASSQDSASQETQYF. The CDR3 nucleotides read TGTGCCAGCAGCCAAGATTCGGCCTCCCAAGAGACCCAGTACTTC.

V and J are TRBV6-4 and TRBJ1-2; a possible D gene is TRBD1 (6 bases). The CDR3 has 14 residues. The V gene lost 7 bases and the J gene lost 1 base, with 13 bases spanning the gap. The germline V gene encodes CDR1 MRHNA and CDR2 SNTAGT. The CDR3 is CASKRDTSNYGYTF. CDR3 nucleotides: TGTGCCAGCAAACGGGACACCAGTAACTATGGCTACACCTTC.

The chain carries TRBV19 and TRBJ2-1; 12 bases line up with TRBD1. Losses at the gene ends were 5 bases for V and 6 bases for J; bases not matched to a gene: 5. Germline lookup yields CDR1 LNHDA and CDR2 SQIVND (reference sequence). The CDR3 contains 15 residues. As DNA, the CDR3 is TGTGCCAGTAGTCTCGGGGACAGGGGGCTCAATGAGCAGTTCTTC. Its protein is CASSLGDRGLNEQFF.

The chain carries TRBV27 and TRBJ1-2; 9 bases match TRBD1. The germline CDR1 and CDR2 sequences are MNHEY and SMNVEV (reference sequence). V trimming: 4 bases; J trimming: 6 bases; junction bases outside the gene matches: 6. The CDR3 has 14 amino acids. The CDR3 nucleotides read TGTGCCAGCAGTTCAAGGGACAGGGTCCATGGCTACACCTTC. Translated: CASSSRDRVHGYTF.

This chain uses TRBV7-9 with TRBJ2-3, with D possibly matching TRBD2 (6 bases). Germline CDR1 SEHNR, CDR2 FQNEAQ (reference sequence). V was shortened by 2 bases and J by 2 bases, with 14 bases between the two germline ends. CDR3 size: 16 residues. The CDR3 region has the DNA TGTGCCAGCAGCTTATGGCGGGGAGGAATCACAGATACGCAGTATTTT. Amino acid sequence: CASSLWRGGITDTQYF.

V is TRBV4-2 and J is TRBJ2-3, with 7 nucleotides matching TRBD2. The CDR3 sequence is 16 residues long. Germline V lookup: CDR1 LGHNA, CDR2 YNFKEQ. Trimming cost V 3 bases and J 2 bases; bases outside gene matches: 8. The CDR3 loop reads CASSQATSSVTDTQYF. The CDR3 DNA sequence: TGTGCCAGCAGCCAGGCGACTAGCTCGGTCACAGATACGCAGTATTTT.

The CDR3 protein is CAISESTLSGANVLTF. The CDR3 DNA sequence: TGTGCCATCAGTGAGTCGACCCTTTCGGGGGCCAACGTCCTGACTTTC. The rearrangement uses TRBV10-3 and TRBJ2-6; D remains unclear. The germline V and J ends were trimmed by 0 bases and 4 bases, with 10 bases remaining between them. This CDR3 comprises 16 residues. Germline lookup yields CDR1 ENHRY and CDR2 SYGVKD.